The T cell receptor (beta chain) under discussion was sequenced for a study of a mutant IDH1 vaccine in newly diagnosed glioma. Looking at the study overall: Treated patients had a mean age of approximately 40 years and a sex split that was roughly 60% male and roughly 40% female. It was radiotherapy, temozolomide, or both that patients received previously, with most receiving both.

The time point is: baseline, week 1 (first vaccination visit). Sample treatment: pre-vaccination baseline after standard-of-care therapy. New WHO grade 3 or 4 astrocytomas that were IDH1-mutant and ATRX-lost had been found in donors. CDR1 and CDR2 from the germline V gene are DFQATT and SNEGSKA (reference sequence). The CDR3 runs 11 residues. V lost 4 bases and J 5 bases, leaving 6 bases between the germline ends. The repertoire was sequenced with immunoSEQ multiplex PCR; TCRdb's copy has only in-frame clones and lacks some. The sample has roughly 35,000 clones; 88% are singletons. The TCR sequence derives from a middle-aged woman with glioma. The specimen was PBMCs, collected from a glioma patient treated with radiotherapy, temozolomide or both. This chain connects TRBV20-1 to TRBJ1-3, with D perhaps matching TRBD1 (5 bases). The CDR3 bases are TGCAGTGCTAAGGACAGAAACACCATATATTTT. Protein: CSAKDRNTIYF.